A single sample gave rise to the 23 T cell receptor beta chains below, sequenced in a study of blood T cells in healthy people across ages. Alongside a J-beta primer mix, a sample-barcoded 5' primer served in a second PCR lasting 7 to 11 cycles. Each CDR3 protein is one row after TCRdb ran MiXCR on the 5' RACE reads. This table has about 1.6 million distinct CDR3 sequences, around 35% appearing once. Material for sequencing was blood. Every receptor here comes from a woman aged 25 to 45 in good health.

V usage is TRBV4-1 and J usage is TRBJ1-1; D not resolved. Germline V CDR1 and CDR2: MGHRA, YSYEKL. CDR3 length equals 13 residues. V lost 2 bases, J lost 4 bases, and 8 bases lay in between. CDR3 loop: CASSQIQSTEAFF. The CDR3 DNA sequence: TGCGCCAGCAGCCAAATTCAGAGCACTGAAGCTTTCTTT.

This clonotype was seen repeatedly, ten times or more. V is TRBV12-3 or TRBV12-4 and J is TRBJ2-5; D gene uncertain. The CDR3 length is 13 residues. The V end lost 3 bases, the J end lost 5 bases, and 10 bases lay between the germline ends. CDR3 sequence (DNA): TGTGCCAGCAGTTTGTTGGAGATGGAGACCCAGTACTTC. Amino acid sequence: CASSLLEMETQYF.

The chain employs TRBV6-2 or TRBV6-3 and TRBJ2-3; D call uncertain. This CDR3 has 18 residues. V was shortened by 0 bases and J by 4 bases, with 20 bases between the two germline ends. CDR1 and CDR2 from the germline V gene are MNHEY and SVGEGT. This CDR3 reads CASSYSSTGSPPPDTQYF. CDR3 in DNA: TGTGCCAGCAGTTACTCGAGTACGGGTAGCCCACCGCCAGATACGCAGTATTTT.

This clonotype was seen a handful of times. The gene calls are TRBV27 and TRBJ2-5; D possibly corresponds to TRBD2 (5 bases). The J call is uncertain, as TRBJ2-7 better fits the DNA end. Germline V CDR1 and CDR2: MNHEY, SMNVEV (reference sequence). CDR3 length equals 14 residues. The CDR3 protein is CASSTVTGFDEQYF. In DNA, the CDR3 is TGTGCCAGCAGTACGGTTACGGGGTTCGACGAGCAGTACTTC.

This chain joins TRBV28 and TRBJ2-4; 8 nucleotides align to TRBD2. The tail of the sequence fits TRBJ2-7 better, so the J call may be wrong. This CDR3 is 13 amino acids long. The germline gives CDR1 MDHEN, CDR2 SYDVKM. DNA for the CDR3: TGTGCCAGCAGTCCTACTAGCGGCTACGAGCAGTACGTC. Translating it yields CASSPTSGYEQYV.

This clonotype was picked up many times. The J gene is TRBJ2-1, the V gene TRBV20-1; a possible D gene is TRBD2 (5 bases). CDR1 is DFQATT, CDR2 SNEGSKA, per germline (reference sequence). The CDR3 consists of 14 residues. The ends were cut back, 1 base at V and 1 base at J, with 8 bases in the middle. The CDR3 DNA follows: TGCAGTGCTAGAGGGCGCGGGTCCTACAATGAGCAGTTCTTC. Its protein product is CSARGRGSYNEQFF.

This clonotype was found many times. At one end the junction does not follow the germline gene, possibly because of a read error. The chain carries TRBV7-2 and TRBJ2-1; possible D gene TRBD2, 6 bases. The CDR3 extends over 16 amino acids. From germline, CDR1 is SGHTA and CDR2 FQGNSA. The CDR3, as DNA: TGTGCCAGCACCTTAGGGGTGACTAGCTCCTACAATGAGCAGTTCTTC. Protein product: CASTLGVTSSYNEQFF.

This clonotype was detected once. The J gene is TRBJ2-3, the V gene TRBV2; D is uncertain. Germline V gene sequence: CDR1 SNHLY, CDR2 FYNNEI. V was pared by 7 bases and J by 7 bases, with 15 bases between. This CDR3 region has 13 residues. CDR3 protein: CASKTVRVHTQYF. The DNA of the CDR3 is TGTGCCAGCAAGACGGTCCGTGTCCATACGCAGTATTTT.

This clonotype was observed a few times. This chain joins TRBV6-1 and TRBJ2-3; 10 positions agree with TRBD1. The junction had 4 bases not matched to a gene; V was cut back by 6 bases and J by 4 bases. The germline V gene has CDR1 MNHNS and CDR2 SASEGT. This CDR3 is built from 14 residues. The DNA of the CDR3 is TGTGCCAGCAGGGACAGGGGGTTAGCAGATACGCAGTATTTT. This codes for CASRDRGLADTQYF.

This clonotype appeared a few times. The V gene is TRBV10-1, the J gene TRBJ2-3, with D uncertain. V lost 2 bases, J lost 5 bases, and 8 bases lay in between. This CDR3 spans 13 amino acids. Germline V gene lookup returns CDR1 WNHNN and CDR2 SYGVQD (reference sequence). The DNA of the CDR3 is TGCGCCAGCAGTGAGACCTCAGGAGATACGCAGTATTTT. It translates to CASSETSGDTQYF.

This clonotype showed up just a few times. The chain joins TRBV20-1 to TRBJ2-7; 13 bases map to TRBD2. Trimming cost V 3 bases and J 1 base; bases outside gene matches: 3. CDR1 and CDR2 (germline): DFQATT, SNEGSKA (reference sequence). The CDR3 covers 15 residues. The CDR3 DNA reads TGCAGTGCTAGCGGGGGACTAGCGGGATCCTACGAGCAGTACTTC. Its translation is CSASGGLAGSYEQYF.

This clonotype was found a few times. The chain is built from TRBV10-3 and TRBJ2-1; a weak D match, TRBD2 (7 bases). The CDR3 is 13 residues long. V lost 10 bases to trimming and J lost 8 bases, with 18 bases between them. Looked up from germline, CDR1 is ENHRY and CDR2 is SYGVKD. CDR3 sequence (DNA): TGTGCCACGGGGGGCTGGGGTGAGGATGAGCAGTTCTTC. Translation: CATGGWGEDEQFF.

The V gene is TRBV5-1, the J gene TRBJ1-3, with D uncertain. This CDR3 contains 14 residues. CDR1 and CDR2 from the germline V gene are SGHRS and YFSETQ. Trimming stripped 0 bases from V and 3 bases from J, with 7 bases between. CDR3 DNA: TGCGCCAGCAGCTTGGAGGCAGTTGGAAACACCATATATTTT. This sequence encodes CASSLEAVGNTIYF. The full variable domain, completed using reference TRBV5-1 and TRBJ1-3, is KAGVTQTPRYLIKTRGQQVTLSCSPISGHRSVSWYQQTPGQGLQFLFEYFSETQRNKGNFPGRFSGRQFSNSRSEMNVSTLELGDSALYLCASSLEAVGNTIYFGEGSWLTVV.

This clonotype has ten or more counts. The V and J genes are TRBV20-1 and TRBJ2-5, with D uncertain. Per germline, CDR1 DFQATT and CDR2 SNEGSKA (reference sequence). Between the trimmed V and J ends, which lost 0 bases and 4 bases, there was a span of 12 bases. This CDR3 comprises 14 residues. The CDR3 DNA reads TGCAGTGCTAGAGAGGCCGGAGAGGCAGAGACCCAGTACTTC. It is translated as CSAREAGEAETQYF.

The chain couples TRBV5-1 to TRBJ2-1; 8 bases are a match to TRBD2. Germline V lookup: CDR1 SGHRS, CDR2 YFSETQ. The V gene end was trimmed by 0 bases and the J gene end by 7 bases; junction bases not matched to a gene: 9. The CDR3 runs to 16 residues. In DNA form, the CDR3 reads TGCGCCAGCAGCTTGGGGACTAGCCCCCAAGGGAATGAGCAGTTCTTC. It translates to CASSLGTSPQGNEQFF.

A note on this clonotype: This may arise from a read error, as a much more abundant clone is one base away. The V and J genes are TRBV20-1 and TRBJ2-1; D may be TRBD1 or TRBD2 (5 bases each). TRBJ2-7 explains the end of the DNA better; the J call may be wrong. The length of the CDR3 is 14 residues. Germline CDR1 reads DFQATT; CDR2 reads SNEGSKA (reference sequence). This CDR3 is CSARGVSSYNEQYF. In nucleotides, the CDR3 is TGCAGTGCCCGAGGGGTGAGCTCCTACAATGAGCAGTACTTC.

This clonotype appeared many times. The chain employs TRBV14 and TRBJ2-5; D is unresolved. This CDR3 contains 14 residues. The germline V and J ends were trimmed by 5 bases and 1 base, with 11 bases remaining between them. CDR1 and CDR2 (germline): SGHDN, FVKESK. CDR3: CASSAHNFQETQYF. The DNA for the CDR3 is TGTGCCAGCAGCGCCCACAACTTCCAAGAGACCCAGTACTTC.

Notes on this clonotype: With a much larger clone just one base away, this may be a read error. The J gene is TRBJ2-7, the V gene TRBV10-3, with 7 positions matching TRBD1. V was pared by 4 bases and J by 12 bases, with 15 bases of the junction left unmatched. Germline CDR1 is ENHRY and CDR2 is SYGVKD. This CDR3 is 14 amino acids long. The CDR3: CAISGTGDQETRYF. The CDR3 nucleotides read TGTGCCATCAGTGGGACAGGAGATCAAGAGACCCGGTACTTC.

Here the CDR3 DNA reads TGTGCCAGCAGCTTAGAGCCGGGCTCCTACAATGAGCAGTACTTC. Its protein product is CASSLEPGSYNEQYF. The chain links TRBV11-2 to TRBJ2-1; no firm D call. Near its end, the DNA agrees better with TRBJ2-7, so the J call may be wrong. CDR1 SGHAT and CDR2 FQNNGV come from the germline V gene. This CDR3 has 15 residues.

The chain is built from TRBV29-1 and TRBJ2-2; D is possibly TRBD1 (6 bases). The V gene lost 7 bases and the J gene lost 6 bases, with 12 bases spanning the gap. The germline V gene encodes CDR1 SQVTM and CDR2 ANQGSEA. The CDR3 is 12 residues long. The CDR3 loop reads CSGTTGSGELFF. In nucleotides, the CDR3 is TGCAGCGGCACGACAGGTTCCGGGGAGCTGTTTTTT.

This clonotype has ten or more counts. The chain carries TRBV13 and TRBJ2-7; D is possibly TRBD2 (6 bases). This CDR3 contains 12 residues. Between the trimmed V and J ends, which lost 1 base and 7 bases, there was a span of 8 bases. Germline V gene data show CDR1 as PRHDT and CDR2 as FYEKMQ (reference sequence). CDR3 DNA: TGTGCCAGCAGCTTAGCAGGGAGGGAGCAGTACTTC. Translation: CASSLAGREQYF.

The gene calls are TRBV20-1 and TRBJ2-1, with 7 positions matching TRBD2. This CDR3 contains 15 residues. From germline, CDR1 is DFQATT and CDR2 SNEGSKA (reference sequence). The junction had 9 bases not matched to a gene; V was cut back by 6 bases and J by 1 base. The chain's CDR3 is CSATPGGGSYNEQFF. The CDR3 DNA reads TGCAGTGCCACGCCCGGGGGAGGGTCCTACAATGAGCAGTTCTTC.

This clonotype was picked up a small number of times. The chain uses TRBV11-2 and TRBJ2-1; D unclear. Germline V gene lookup returns CDR1 SGHAT and CDR2 FQNNGV. The CDR3 runs to 16 residues. With 6 bases removed from V and 3 bases from J, the gap between germline ends came to 18 bases. CDR3 sequence: CASRPLSAAYYNEQFF. The DNA for the CDR3 is TGTGCCAGCAGGCCCCTTTCGGCAGCTTACTACAATGAGCAGTTCTTC.